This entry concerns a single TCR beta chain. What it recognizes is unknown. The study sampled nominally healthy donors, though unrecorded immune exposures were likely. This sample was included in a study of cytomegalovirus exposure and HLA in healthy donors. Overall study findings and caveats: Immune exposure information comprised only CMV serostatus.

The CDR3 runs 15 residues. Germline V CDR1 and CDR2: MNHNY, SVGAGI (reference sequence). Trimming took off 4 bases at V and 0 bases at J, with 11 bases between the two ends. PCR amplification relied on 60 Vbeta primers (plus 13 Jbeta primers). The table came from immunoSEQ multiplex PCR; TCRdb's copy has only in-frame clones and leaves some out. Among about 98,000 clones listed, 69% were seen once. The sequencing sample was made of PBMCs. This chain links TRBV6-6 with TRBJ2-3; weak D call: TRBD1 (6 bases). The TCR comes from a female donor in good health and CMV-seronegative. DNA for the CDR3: TGTGCCAGCAGTTCCACAGGGACAAGCACAGATACGCAGTATTTT. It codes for CASSSTGTSTDTQYF.